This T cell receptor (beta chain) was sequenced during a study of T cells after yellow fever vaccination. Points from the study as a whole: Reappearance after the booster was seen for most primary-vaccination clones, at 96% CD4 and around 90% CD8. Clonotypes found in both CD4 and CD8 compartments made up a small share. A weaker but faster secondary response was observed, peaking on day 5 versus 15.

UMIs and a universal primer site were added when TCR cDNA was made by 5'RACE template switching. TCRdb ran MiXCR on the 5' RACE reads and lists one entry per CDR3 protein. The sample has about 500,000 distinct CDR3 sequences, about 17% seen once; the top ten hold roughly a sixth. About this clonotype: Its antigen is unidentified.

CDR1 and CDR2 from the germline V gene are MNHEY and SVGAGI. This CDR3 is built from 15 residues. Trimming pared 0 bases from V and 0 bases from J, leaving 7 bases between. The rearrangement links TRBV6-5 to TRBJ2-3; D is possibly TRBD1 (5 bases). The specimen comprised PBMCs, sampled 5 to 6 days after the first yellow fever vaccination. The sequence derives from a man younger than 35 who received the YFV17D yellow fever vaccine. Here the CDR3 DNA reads TGTGCCAGCAGTTACTCGTACAGGAGCACAGATACGCAGTATTTT. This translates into CASSYSYRSTDTQYF.